This T cell receptor beta chain emerged from a study of PD-1 blockade in classical Hodgkin lymphoma. J was trimmed by 1 base and V by 4 bases; bases with no gene match: 7. The CDR3 contains 17 residues. Per germline, CDR1 SGDLS and CDR2 YYNGEE. Produced via immunoSEQ multiplex PCR; TCRdb's table is partial and in-frame only. The sample lists about 27,000 clones, over 65% seen once, with around 2.3% in the top ten. Study-level findings and limits: Healthy donors reportedly exceeded newly diagnosed patients in baseline TCR diversity. Factors driving the repertoire differences, possibly disease activity or prior therapy, remain undefined. Exclusion applied to patients who initiated nivolumab less than 1 year following ASCT. Newly diagnosed patients had diversity similar to the baseline diversity of complete responders.

In the case of this clone: What it recognizes is unknown.

Each patient relapsed following autologous stem cell transplantation, and prior brentuximab vedotin exposure differed. Thawed PBMCs underwent magnetic negative selection to yield purified CD4+ T cells. Source: CD4+ T cells from blood, taken at baseline. This chain links TRBV9 with TRBJ2-6; 8 positions match TRBD1. This receptor was obtained from a human donor with classical Hodgkin lymphoma. Written as DNA, the CDR3 is TGTGCCAGCAGCCCCCGGACAGGGATTTCTGGGGCCAACGTCCTGACTTTC. Its translation: CASSPRTGISGANVLTF.